Below are 2 T cell receptor beta chains sequenced from a single sample in a study of blood T cell repertoires in COVID-19. Clones were sequenced by immunoSEQ multiplex PCR, and TCRdb holds only the in-frame ones, with some missing. The data hold around 150,000 clones, with around 80% observed a single time. The sequenced sample consisted of PBMCs or T cells enriched from blood (not recorded which). These TCRs come from a woman between 55 and 75 years old who had recovered from COVID-19.

V gene TRBV12-2 combines with J gene TRBJ2-7; the table names TRBD1, a call not compared with the DNA. TRBV12-2 is a documented pseudogene. The CDR3 is 11 amino acids. The CDR3 DNA is TGTGCAAGTCCCCCAGCCTACGAGCAGTACTTC. This translates into CASPPAYEQYF.

The CDR3 reads CASSHGGSGGELFF. CDR3 DNA: TGCGCCAGCAGCCATGGGGGCAGTGGCGGGGAGCTGTTTTTT. J is TRBJ2-2 and V is TRBV5-1; a possible D gene is TRBD1 (6 bases). CDR1 is SGHRS and CDR2 is YFSETQ in the germline V gene. The CDR3 covers 14 residues. The V end was cut by 4 bases, the J end by 7 bases, with 14 bases between.